This T cell receptor (beta chain) was recorded in a study of cytomegalovirus exposure and HLA in healthy donors. Germline V CDR1 and CDR2: MNHEY, SVGAGI. The CDR3 has 15 amino acids. V lost 6 bases to trimming and J lost 0 bases, with 12 bases between them. This clone was detected only a few times. The PCR made use of 60 Vbeta and 13 Jbeta primers. Libraries were prepared by immunoSEQ multiplex PCR; TCRdb keeps only in-frame clonotypes and omits some of them. The sample records 30,000 to 35,000 clones, around three quarters being singletons. The receptor was isolated from a male donor in good health and CMV-seronegative. The source material was PBMCs. The chain combines TRBV6-5 with TRBJ1-3; D may be TRBD1 (5 bases). DNA of the CDR3: TGTGCCAGCAGATTAGCAGGGAACTCTGGAAACACCATATATTTT. This sequence encodes CASRLAGNSGNTIYF.